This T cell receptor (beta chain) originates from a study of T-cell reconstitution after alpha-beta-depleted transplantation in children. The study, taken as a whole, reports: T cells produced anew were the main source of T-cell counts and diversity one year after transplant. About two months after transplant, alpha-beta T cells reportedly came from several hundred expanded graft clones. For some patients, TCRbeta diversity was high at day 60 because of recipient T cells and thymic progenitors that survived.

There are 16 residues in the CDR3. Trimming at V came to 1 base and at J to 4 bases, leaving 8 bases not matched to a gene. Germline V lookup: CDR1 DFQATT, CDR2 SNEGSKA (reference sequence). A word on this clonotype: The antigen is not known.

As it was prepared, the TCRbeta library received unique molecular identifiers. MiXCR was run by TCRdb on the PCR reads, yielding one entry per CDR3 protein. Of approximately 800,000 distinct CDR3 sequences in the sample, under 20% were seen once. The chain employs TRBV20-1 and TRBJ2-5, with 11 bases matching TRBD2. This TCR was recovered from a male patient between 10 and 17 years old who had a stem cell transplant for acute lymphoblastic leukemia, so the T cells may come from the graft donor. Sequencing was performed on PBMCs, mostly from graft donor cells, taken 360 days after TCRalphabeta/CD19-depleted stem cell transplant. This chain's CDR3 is CSARVPSGRLAETQYF. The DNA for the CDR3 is TGCAGTGCTAGAGTTCCTAGCGGGAGGCTGGCAGAGACCCAGTACTTC.